These T cell receptor beta chains were read from a single sample in a study of T cells and Merkel cell carcinoma outcomes. The assay was immunoSEQ multiplex PCR, and TCRdb's table has in-frame clones only and misses some. The sample holds 15,000 or so clones, 87% seen once. The sample consisted of tumor tissue from Merkel cell carcinoma. The origin of the receptors is a human donor with Merkel cell carcinoma. Both conserved end residues are part of each CDR3. D genes are given only for firm matches. Some rows mark clone size as missing; the rest say once, few, many or name a class of expanded clone.

D gene	V gene	J gene	clone size	CDR3 protein	CDR3 DNA
NA	TRBV7-9	TRBJ1-4	NA	CASSPTQRGAEKLFF	TGTGCCAGCAGCCCGACCCAAAGGGGCGCGGAAAAACTGTTTTTT
NA	TRBV11-2	TRBJ2-5	few	CASSLGGLTQETQYF	TGTGCCAGCAGCTTAGGGGGTCTGACCCAAGAGACCCAGTACTTC
NA	TRBV9	TRBJ1-1	once	CASSGLRNTEAFF	TGTGCCAGCAGCGGTCTTAGGAACACTGAAGCTTTCTTT
NA	TRBV5-5	TRBJ1-1	NA	CASSDAIRGDTEAFF	TGTGCCAGCAGCGACGCAATTCGGGGGGACACTGAAGCTTTCTTT